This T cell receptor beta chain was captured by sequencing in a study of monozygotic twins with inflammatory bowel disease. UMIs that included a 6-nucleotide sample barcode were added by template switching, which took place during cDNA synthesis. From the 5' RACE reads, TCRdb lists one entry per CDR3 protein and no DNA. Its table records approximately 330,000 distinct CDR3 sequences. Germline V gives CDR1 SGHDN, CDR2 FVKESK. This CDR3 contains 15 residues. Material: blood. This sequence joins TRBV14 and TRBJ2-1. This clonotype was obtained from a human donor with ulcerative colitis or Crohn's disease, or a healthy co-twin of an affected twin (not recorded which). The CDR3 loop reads CASSQDPTSDNEQFF.